This T cell receptor (beta chain) was sequenced during a study of Tregs in tolerant kidney transplant recipients. Notes on the study in general: In tolerant patients, donor-specific Tregs outgrew total Tregs, suggesting antigen-driven expansion.

Trimming at V came to 6 bases and at J to 6 bases, leaving 8 bases not matched to a gene. The V gene's germline CDR1 is ENHRY and CDR2 SYGVKD. The CDR3 consists of 15 residues. Unstimulated regulatory T cells (CD4+CD25+CD127-), CD4+CD25- non-regulatory cells, CD4 and CD8 cells were FACS-sorted from thawed PBMCs. Worth noting for this clone: No antigen is known for it. The read ends 3 residues before the CDR3 terminus; that terminus is restored from the germline J gene.

Method: immunoSEQ multiplex PCR; TCRdb's copy keeps in-frame clones and lacks some. The sample holds about 52,000 clones. The genes are TRBV10-3 and TRBJ2-2, with 9 positions matching TRBD1. Source: CD4+ T cells from blood, taken before the transplant. This clonotype was obtained from a human donor who received a combined kidney and bone marrow transplant. CDR3 DNA (partial): TGTGCCATCAGGCGGACAGGGGTTGTTGCCGGGGAG. Amino acid sequence: CAIRRTGVVAGE. The entire CDR3 protein reads CAIRRTGVVAGELFF.